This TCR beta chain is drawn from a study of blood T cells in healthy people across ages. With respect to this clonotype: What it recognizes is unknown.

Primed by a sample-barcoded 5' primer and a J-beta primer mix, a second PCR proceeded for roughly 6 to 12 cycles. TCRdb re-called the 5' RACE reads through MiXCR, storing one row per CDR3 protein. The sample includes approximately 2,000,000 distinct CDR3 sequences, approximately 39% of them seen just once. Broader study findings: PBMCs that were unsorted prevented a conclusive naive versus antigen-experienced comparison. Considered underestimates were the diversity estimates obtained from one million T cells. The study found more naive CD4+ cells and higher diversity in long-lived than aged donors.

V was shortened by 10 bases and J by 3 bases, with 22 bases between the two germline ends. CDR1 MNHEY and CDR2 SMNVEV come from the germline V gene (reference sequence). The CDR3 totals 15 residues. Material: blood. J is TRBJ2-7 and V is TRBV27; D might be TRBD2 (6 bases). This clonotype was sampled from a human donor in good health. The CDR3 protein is CATTRSRQGLYEQYF. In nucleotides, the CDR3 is TGTGCCACCACTAGAAGTCGGCAGGGACTCTACGAGCAGTACTTC.